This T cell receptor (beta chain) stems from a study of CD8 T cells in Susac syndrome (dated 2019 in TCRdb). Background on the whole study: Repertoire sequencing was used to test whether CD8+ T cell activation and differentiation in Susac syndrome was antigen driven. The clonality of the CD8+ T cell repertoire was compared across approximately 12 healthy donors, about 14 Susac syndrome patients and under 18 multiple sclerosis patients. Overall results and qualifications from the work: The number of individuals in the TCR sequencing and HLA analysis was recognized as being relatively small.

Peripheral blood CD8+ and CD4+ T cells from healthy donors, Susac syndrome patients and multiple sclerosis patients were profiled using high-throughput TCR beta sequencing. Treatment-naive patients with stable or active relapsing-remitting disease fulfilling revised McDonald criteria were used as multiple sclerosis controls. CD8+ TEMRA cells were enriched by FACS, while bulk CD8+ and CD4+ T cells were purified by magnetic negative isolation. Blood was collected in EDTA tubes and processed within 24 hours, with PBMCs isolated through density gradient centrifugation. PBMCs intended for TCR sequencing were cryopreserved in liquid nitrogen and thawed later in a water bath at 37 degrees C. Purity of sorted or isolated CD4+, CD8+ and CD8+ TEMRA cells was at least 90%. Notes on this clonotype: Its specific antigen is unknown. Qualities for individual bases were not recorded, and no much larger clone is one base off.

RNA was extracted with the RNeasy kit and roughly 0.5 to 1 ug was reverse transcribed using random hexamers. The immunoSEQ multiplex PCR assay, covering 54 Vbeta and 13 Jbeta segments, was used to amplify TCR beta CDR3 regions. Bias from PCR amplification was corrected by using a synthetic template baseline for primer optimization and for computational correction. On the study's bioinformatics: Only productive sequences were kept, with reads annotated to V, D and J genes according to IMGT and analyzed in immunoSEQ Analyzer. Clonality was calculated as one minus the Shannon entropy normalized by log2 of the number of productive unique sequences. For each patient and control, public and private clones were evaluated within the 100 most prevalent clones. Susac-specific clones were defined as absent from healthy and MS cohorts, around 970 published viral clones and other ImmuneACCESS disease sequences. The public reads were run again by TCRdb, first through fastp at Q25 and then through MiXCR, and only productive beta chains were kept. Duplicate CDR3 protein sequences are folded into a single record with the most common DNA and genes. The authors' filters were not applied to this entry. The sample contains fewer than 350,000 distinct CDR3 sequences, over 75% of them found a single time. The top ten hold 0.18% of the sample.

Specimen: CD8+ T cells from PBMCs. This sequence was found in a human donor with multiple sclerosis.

This receptor has the CDR3 CASSLVSGTGMYNEQFF. Here is the DNA: TGTGCCAGCAGCTTAGTCTCCGGGACAGGGATGTACAATGAGCAGTTCTTC. This receptor chain uses TRBV11-2 and TRBJ2-1, with 9 central nucleotides matching TRBD1. The junction shows trimming of 1 base on V and 4 bases on J, and the gene matches do not reach 8 bases of it. The germline V gene provides CDR1 SGHAT and CDR2 FQNNGV. From cysteine to phenylalanine, the CDR3 is 17 amino acids long. Just the 51-base CDR3 DNA is kept, in frame starting at base 1. Outside the CDR3, residues come from the reference TRBV11-2 and TRBJ2-1 proteins, so the full variable domain is: EAGVAQSPRYKIIEKRQSVAFWCNPISGHATLYWYQQILGQGPKLLIQFQNNGVVDDSQLPKDRFSAERLKGVDSTLKIQPAKLEDSAVYLCASSLVSGTGMYNEQFFGPGTRLTVL.